The sequence of this T cell receptor (beta chain) was determined in a study of regulatory T cells in long-lasting Graves disease. Findings and caveats of the study: Having only a small sample size may have limited accuracy.

Time point of the sample: newly diagnosed GD, antithyroid drugs for less than 3 months. RNA isolated from PBMCs was used to make the TCR library. In germline, CDR1 is KGHDR, CDR2 SFDVKD. V shed 3 bases, J shed 4 bases, and the junction held 6 bases outside the gene matches. This CDR3 spans 15 amino acids. As concerns this clonotype: Its antigen is not known.

For TCR beta, libraries came from iRepertoire HTBI primers and Arm-PCR of CDR3 regions. TCRdb analysed the multiplex PCR reads with MiXCR anew, one entry per CDR3 protein. The table includes around 500,000 distinct CDR3 sequences, approximately 16% detected once. The same sample was also studied in work on T cells in Graves' hyperthyroidism and ophthalmopathy.

The receptor's source is a woman aged 35-65 years with Graves disease. The gene calls are TRBV24-1 and TRBJ2-5; 8 nucleotides align to TRBD1. This sample comprised peripheral blood mononuclear cells (PBMCs), obtained at new diagnosis, from a patient treated with antithyroid drugs. CDR3 sequence: CATSDTRQGPETQYF. CDR3 bases: TGTGCCACCAGTGATACTCGACAGGGGCCAGAGACCCAGTACTTC.